This T cell receptor (beta chain) was recovered during a study of blood T cell repertoires in COVID-19. Study-level background: Spain, Italy and the United States supplied samples that represented acute and convalescent COVID-19. The analysed material was cDNA or gDNA that came from T cells, B-cell-depleted T cells, or PBMCs.

Original handling: Amplification from reference gene primers served as the basis for estimated nucleated cell counts. The protocol was immunoSEQ multiplex PCR, while the TCRdb copy is restricted to in-frame clones and leaves out a portion. V and J calls plus clone size are reproduced from that table; the DNA served to infer D and trimming. The sample holds some 25,000 clones, 85% to 95% seen once. This clone was observed once. V dropped 6 bases and J dropped 4 bases, with 16 bases sitting between them. The length of the CDR3 is 14 residues. Germline lookup yields CDR1 SGDLS and CDR2 YYNGEE. The chain is built from TRBV9 and TRBJ1-2, with TRBD1 as a possible D gene (6 bases). This clonotype was obtained from a woman in her 50s with active COVID-19. What was sequenced was peripheral blood. Here the CDR3 reads CASTRGDTSYGYTF. CDR3 sequence (DNA): TGTGCCAGCACCAGAGGGGACACAAGCTATGGCTACACCTTC.